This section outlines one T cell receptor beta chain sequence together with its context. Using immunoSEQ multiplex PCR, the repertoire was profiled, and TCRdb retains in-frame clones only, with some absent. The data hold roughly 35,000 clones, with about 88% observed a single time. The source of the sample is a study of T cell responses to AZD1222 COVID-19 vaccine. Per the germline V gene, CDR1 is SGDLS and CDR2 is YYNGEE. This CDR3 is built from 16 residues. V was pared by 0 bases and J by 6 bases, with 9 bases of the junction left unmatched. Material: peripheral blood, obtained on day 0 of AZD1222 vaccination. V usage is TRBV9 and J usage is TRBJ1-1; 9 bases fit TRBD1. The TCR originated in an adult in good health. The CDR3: CASSVGTGAHGPEAFF. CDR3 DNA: TGTGCCAGCAGCGTAGGGACAGGGGCCCATGGACCTGAAGCTTTCTTT.